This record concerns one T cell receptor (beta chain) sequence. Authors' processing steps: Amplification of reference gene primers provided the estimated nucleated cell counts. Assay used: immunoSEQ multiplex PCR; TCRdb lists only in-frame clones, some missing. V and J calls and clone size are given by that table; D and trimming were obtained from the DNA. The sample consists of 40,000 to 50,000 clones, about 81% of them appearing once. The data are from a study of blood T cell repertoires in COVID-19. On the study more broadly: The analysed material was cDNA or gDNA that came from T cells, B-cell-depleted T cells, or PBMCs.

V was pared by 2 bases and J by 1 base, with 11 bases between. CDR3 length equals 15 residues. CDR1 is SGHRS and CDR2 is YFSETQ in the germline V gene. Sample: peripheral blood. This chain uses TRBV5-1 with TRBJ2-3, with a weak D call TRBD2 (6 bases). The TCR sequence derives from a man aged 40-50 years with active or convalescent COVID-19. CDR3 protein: CASSLRGGGTDTQYF. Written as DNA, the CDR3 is TGCGCCAGCAGCTTACGGGGCGGGGGCACAGATACGCAGTATTTT.